The 27 T cell receptor beta chains listed next were all sequenced from one sample in a study of blood T cell repertoires in COVID-19. Some clones are missing from TCRdb's copy, which holds only in-frame ones; the method was immunoSEQ multiplex PCR. The table has 95,000 to 100,000 clones, 85% seen once. The sequenced sample consisted of peripheral blood. These receptors all stem from a woman in her 70s with active or convalescent COVID-19.

The chain is built from TRBV6-6 and TRBJ2-1, with 11 bases identical to TRBD2. Looked up from germline, CDR1 is MNHNY and CDR2 is SVGAGI (reference sequence). Trimming took 6 bases from V and 6 from J; bases not matched to a gene: 10. This CDR3 has 16 residues. This CDR3 reads CASRRQTSGERNEQFF. CDR3 bases: TGTGCCAGCAGACGCCAGACTAGCGGGGAGCGCAATGAGCAGTTCTTC.

The V and J genes are TRBV7-9 and TRBJ1-1, with 9 bases that match TRBD1. The CDR3 sequence is 16 residues long. Germline CDR1 is SEHNR and CDR2 is FQNEAQ (reference sequence). J lost 6 bases, V lost 3 bases, and 11 bases had no gene match. The CDR3 DNA reads TGTGCCAGCAGCTTTTACCGCACAGGGGGCGCCGCTGAAGCTTTCTTT. Amino acid sequence: CASSFYRTGGAAEAFF. The whole variable domain, remainder taken from reference TRBV7-9 and TRBJ1-1, is DTGVSQNPRHKITKRGQNVTFRCDPISEHNRLYWYRQTLGQGPEFLTYFQNEAQLEKSRLLSDRFSAERPKGSFSTLEIQRTEQGDSAMYLCASSFYRTGGAAEAFFGQGTRLTVV.

The rearrangement links TRBV7-9 to TRBJ1-1; the D gene is possibly TRBD1 (5 bases). V lost 4 bases and J 3 bases, leaving 18 bases between the germline ends. Per germline, CDR1 SEHNR and CDR2 FQNEAQ (reference sequence). The CDR3 loop spans 16 amino acids. The CDR3 coding sequence is TGTGCCAGCAGCTCATCCTTATTGACAGCCGACACTGAAGCTTTCTTT. Translating it yields CASSSSLLTADTEAFF.

The rearrangement joins TRBV6-6 to TRBJ1-5, with no clear D. CDR1 and CDR2 from the germline V gene are MNHNY and SVGAGI (reference sequence). The V and J ends lost 4 bases and 3 bases respectively, with 7 bases between them. The CDR3 sequence is 13 residues long. CDR3 region: CASSSAYNQPQHF. Here the CDR3 DNA reads TGTGCCAGCAGTTCTGCCTACAATCAGCCCCAGCATTTT.

The V and J genes are TRBV7-2 and TRBJ1-5; D unresolved. V was cut by 4 bases and J by 5 bases, with 9 bases left in between. The CDR3 has 13 amino acids. Per germline, CDR1 SGHTA and CDR2 FQGNSA. The DNA of the CDR3 is TGTGCCAGCAGCTCCCAGAATTATCAGCCCCAGCATTTT. It specifies CASSSQNYQPQHF.

This clone was seen a single time. This CDR3 is CSASGQLNTEAFF. Here the CDR3 DNA reads TGCAGCGCTTCGGGACAGCTGAACACTGAAGCTTTCTTT. The gene calls are TRBV29-1 and TRBJ1-1, with 7 bases fitting TRBD1. From germline, CDR1 is SQVTM and CDR2 ANQGSEA. Trimming took 7 bases from V and 0 from J; bases not matched to a gene: 5. The length of the CDR3 is 13 residues.

This CDR3 is CASSRDRGIYGYTF. The CDR3 nucleotides read TGTGCCAGCAGCAGGGACAGGGGGATCTATGGCTACACCTTC. The chain links TRBV7-2 to TRBJ1-2, with 11 bases lining up with TRBD1. The CDR3 is made up of 14 amino acids. J lost 4 bases, V lost 5 bases, and 3 bases had no gene match. The germline gives CDR1 SGHTA, CDR2 FQGNSA.

This clone was detected only once. The chain has TRBV5-1 and TRBJ2-2; tentative D call: TRBD2 (5 bases). The ends were cut back, 2 bases at V and 4 bases at J, with 9 bases in the middle. The length of the CDR3 is 14 residues. Germline V lookup: CDR1 SGHRS, CDR2 YFSETQ. The CDR3 protein is CASSLGEGTGELFF. CDR3 DNA: TGCGCCAGCAGCTTAGGCGAGGGCACCGGGGAGCTGTTTTTT.

This clone occurred a few times. The chain employs TRBV9 and TRBJ2-5; 9 bases match TRBD2. The V gene end was trimmed by 0 bases and the J gene end by 4 bases; junction bases not matched to a gene: 10. The CDR3 spans 17 residues. Germline V gene data show CDR1 as SGDLS and CDR2 as YYNGEE. The CDR3: CASSVGGNSGSGETQYF. CDR3 DNA: TGTGCCAGCAGCGTAGGGGGAAATAGCGGGAGCGGAGAGACCCAGTACTTC. Based on the CDR3 plus reference TRBV9 and TRBJ2-5, the full variable domain is DSGVTQTPKHLITATGQRVTLRCSPRSGDLSVYWYQQSLDQGLQFLIQYYNGEERAKGNILERFSAQQFPDLHSELNLSSLELGDSALYFCASSVGGNSGSGETQYFGPGTRLLVL.

The gene calls are TRBV30 and TRBJ2-1; possible D gene TRBD1, 5 bases. Germline values: CDR1 GTSNPN, CDR2 SVGIG (reference sequence). Trimming took 4 bases from V and 4 from J, leaving 11 bases between them. This CDR3 spans 13 amino acids. CDR3 nucleotides: TGTGCCTGGAAGGTCCAGGGTTACAATGAGCAGTTCTTC. Translating gives CAWKVQGYNEQFF. Filled out from reference TRBV30 and TRBJ2-1, the complete variable domain reads SQTIHQWPATLVQPVGSPLSLECTVEGTSNPNLYWYRQAAGRGLQLLFYSVGIGQISSEVPQNLSASRPQDRQFILSSKKLLLSDSGFYLCAWKVQGYNEQFFGPGTRLTVL.

In the case of this clone: The sample holds other DNA sequences that translate to the same CDR3. The chain combines TRBV2 with TRBJ1-4, with D possibly being TRBD1 (6 bases). Trimming left V 6 bases short and J 5 bases short, with 13 bases between. This CDR3 is built from 14 residues. Germline CDR1 reads SNHLY; CDR2 reads FYNNEI. The CDR3 sequence is CASRDRLGNEKLFF. The CDR3 coding sequence is TGTGCCAGCAGGGACAGACTCGGGAATGAAAAACTGTTTTTT.

The gene calls are TRBV2 and TRBJ2-3; 7 bases map to TRBD2. The CDR3 sequence is 18 residues long. Germline CDR1 and CDR2: SNHLY and FYNNEI. The J segment lost 0 bases and the V segment lost 4 bases, leaving 13 bases of the junction unmatched. This CDR3 reads CASSGRREWRTSTDTQYF. The CDR3 DNA sequence: TGTGCCAGCAGTGGTCGGCGGGAGTGGAGGACCAGCACAGATACGCAGTATTTT.

V and J are TRBV7-2 and TRBJ2-3; D possibly corresponds to TRBD1 (6 bases). This CDR3 is built from 16 residues. V was clipped by 2 bases and J by 2 bases, with 14 bases between them. CDR1 is SGHTA, CDR2 FQGNSA, per germline. DNA of the CDR3: TGTGCCAGCAGCTTACAGGGGAGTCATGACACAGATACGCAGTATTTT. This codes for CASSLQGSHDTDTQYF.

J is TRBJ1-2 and V is TRBV20-1, with TRBD1 as a possible D gene (5 bases). This CDR3 is 13 amino acids long. V shed 3 bases and J shed 8 bases, with 16 bases lying between them. Germline V gene sequence: CDR1 DFQATT, CDR2 SNEGSKA (reference sequence). CDR3 sequence: CSASMLGSGGYTF. The DNA for the CDR3 is TGCAGTGCTAGTATGCTCGGGTCAGGGGGCTACACCTTC.

The chain joins TRBV5-1 to TRBJ2-3; no reliable D call. This CDR3 is 12 amino acids long. Deletions cut 2 bases from V and 3 bases from J, with 4 bases between. Germline CDR1 is SGHRS and CDR2 is YFSETQ. CDR3 coding DNA: TGCGCCAGCAGCTTTAGTACAGATACGCAGTATTTT. Translating gives CASSFSTDTQYF.

The chain joins TRBV6-5 to TRBJ2-7, with D uncertain. V lost 7 bases and J lost 2, with 12 bases in between. CDR3 length equals 13 residues. Germline V gives CDR1 MNHEY, CDR2 SVGAGI. The CDR3 coding sequence is TGTGCCAGCATTGCGACAAGTACCTACGAGCAGTACTTC. This sequence encodes CASIATSTYEQYF.

The V gene is TRBV6-5, the J gene TRBJ1-5; possibly TRBD1 for D (6 bases). The CDR3 extends over 15 amino acids. V was trimmed by 4 bases and J by 8 bases, leaving 18 bases between them. Per germline, CDR1 MNHEY and CDR2 SVGAGI. In DNA, the CDR3 is TGTGCCAGCAGTTCGAGACAGGACCCGTCGAAGCCCCAGCATTTT. Amino acids: CASSSRQDPSKPQHF.

The DNA for the CDR3 is TGCGCCAGCAGCCAAGATTTGAGGACAGATACGCAGTATTTT. This translates into CASSQDLRTDTQYF. V and J are TRBV4-3 and TRBJ2-3; D is unresolved. CDR1 is LGHNA and CDR2 is YSLEER in the germline V gene. With 0 bases removed from V and 3 bases from J, the gap between germline ends came to 7 bases. The CDR3 consists of 14 residues.

J is TRBJ1-2 and V is TRBV28; no clear D. This CDR3 is built from 15 residues. With 3 bases removed from V and 0 bases from J, the gap between germline ends came to 11 bases. CDR1 is MDHEN, CDR2 SYDVKM, per germline. The CDR3 nucleotides are TGTGCCAGCAGTTTCTCCGCCAGGTCTAACTATGGCTACACCTTC. Protein product: CASSFSARSNYGYTF.

V and J are TRBV6-5 and TRBJ2-7; maybe TRBD2 (5 bases). From germline, CDR1 is MNHEY and CDR2 SVGAGI. This CDR3 is 12 amino acids long. The V gene lost 5 bases and the J gene lost 4 bases, with 9 bases spanning the gap. The DNA of the CDR3 is TGTGCCAGCAGTCCCCGGGGTTACGAGCAGTACTTC. This codes for CASSPRGYEQYF.

The gene calls are TRBV27 and TRBJ2-7, with D perhaps TRBD1 (6 bases). Germline-derived CDR1 and CDR2 are MNHEY and SMNVEV (reference sequence). Trimming pared 3 bases from V and 1 base from J, leaving 16 bases between. The CDR3 contains 16 residues. CDR3 region: CASSLTTGSFSYEQYF. Here the CDR3 DNA reads TGTGCCAGCAGTTTGACAACAGGGAGTTTTTCCTACGAGCAGTACTTC.

This rearrangement joins TRBV7-2 to TRBJ2-2; TRBD2 matches at 12 bases. The CDR3 totals 18 residues. CDR1 is SGHTA and CDR2 is FQGNSA in the germline V gene. V shed 1 base, J shed 2 bases, and the junction held 5 bases outside the gene matches. In DNA form, the CDR3 reads TGTGCCAGCAGCTTAGTGGCTAGCGGGGGGGTTAACACCGGGGAGCTGTTTTTT. It codes for CASSLVASGGVNTGELFF.

The chain is built from TRBV4-1 and TRBJ1-4; TRBD1 aligns across 8 bases. Trimming at V came to 2 bases and at J to 7 bases, leaving 9 bases not matched to a gene. Germline V lookup: CDR1 MGHRA, CDR2 YSYEKL. The CDR3 is made up of 16 amino acids. The CDR3 protein is CASSQSGQGNGEKLFF. The DNA for the CDR3 is TGCGCCAGCAGCCAATCCGGACAGGGCAACGGTGAAAAACTGTTTTTT.

This clone was counted only a few times. The chain links TRBV9 to TRBJ1-1, with D unresolved. This CDR3 comprises 16 residues. The germline gives CDR1 SGDLS, CDR2 YYNGEE. Trimming took 0 bases from V and 2 from J, leaving 14 bases between them. The CDR3 DNA is TGTGCCAGCAGCGTAGCCGCCGACACCTTTAACACTGAAGCTTTCTTT. Translation gives CASSVAADTFNTEAFF. The entire variable domain, with the rest obtained from reference TRBV9 and TRBJ1-1, is as follows: DSGVTQTPKHLITATGQRVTLRCSPRSGDLSVYWYQQSLDQGLQFLIQYYNGEERAKGNILERFSAQQFPDLHSELNLSSLELGDSALYFCASSVAADTFNTEAFFGQGTRLTVV.

This clone is a singleton in its sample. V is TRBV18 and J is TRBJ2-6; the D gene is possibly TRBD1 (5 bases). This CDR3 spans 15 amino acids. Germline loops: CDR1 KGHSH, CDR2 LQKENI. Trimming took 6 bases from V and 1 from J, leaving 10 bases between them. This CDR3 reads CASSPRGSGANVLTF. The CDR3 coding sequence is TGTGCCAGCTCCCCAAGGGGATCTGGGGCCAACGTCCTGACTTTC.

The chain recombines TRBV3-1 (or the pseudogene TRBV3-2) with TRBJ2-2; D might be TRBD2 (6 bases). V gave up 6 bases and J gave up 7 bases, with 15 bases separating them. CDR3 length equals 14 residues. Per germline, CDR1 LGHDT and CDR2 YNNKEL (reference sequence). CDR3 loop: CASRSRWEVGELFF. The DNA of the CDR3 is TGTGCCAGCAGGTCCCGCTGGGAGGTCGGGGAGCTGTTTTTT.

The chain joins TRBV4-2 to TRBJ2-7, with TRBD2 identical over 7 bases. The CDR3 loop spans 15 amino acids. Germline CDR1 is LGHNA and CDR2 is YNFKEQ. Germline trimming cut 0 bases from V and 6 bases from J; bases unmatched to any gene: 8. CDR3 region: CASSQDSGREGEQYF. In nucleotides, the CDR3 is TGTGCCAGCAGCCAAGATTCGGGGAGGGAGGGCGAGCAGTACTTC.